This T cell receptor (beta chain) was found in a study of CD8 T cells in Susac syndrome. CDR1 and CDR2 from the germline V gene are MNHNS and SASEGT. This CDR3 contains 16 residues. V shed 4 bases and J 10 bases; nucleotides not matched to a gene: 13. Reverse transcription of roughly 0.5 to 1 ug RNA was performed with random hexamers. TCRdb re-analysed the immunoSEQ multiplex PCR reads in MiXCR, keeping a single row per CDR3 protein. There are about 100,000 distinct CDR3 sequences in the sample; approximately 95% occur only once, and roughly 0.29% lies in the top ten. Sequencing used CD8+ T cells from PBMCs. This sequence was found in a human donor with Susac syndrome. This chain uses TRBV6-1 with TRBJ2-1; 10 nucleotides line up with TRBD2. CDR3 sequence reads: CASSVLTSGEGSEQFF. The CDR3 bases are TGTGCCAGCAGTGTTTTAACTAGCGGGGAAGGGAGCGAGCAGTTCTTC.